The rows below give T cell receptor beta chains drawn from one sample of a study of T cells in localized non-small cell lung cancer. Assay: immunoSEQ multiplex PCR; the TCRdb copy retains only in-frame clones and omits some. The sample contains about 55,000 clones, 80% to 85% of which appear only once. This material consisted of peripheral blood mononuclear cells, taken before any cancer treatment. Receptors were obtained from a man aged 40-75 years with stage III lung adenocarcinoma. CDR3s include the opening cysteine and the closing phenylalanine or tryptophan. Each record gives: J gene, V gene, D gene, CDR3 length, CDR3 protein, CDR3 DNA. The D gene is left open where the match is weak.

TRBJ1-2,TRBV5-1,TRBD1,13,CASSPKREGAVTF,TGCGCCAGCAGCCCAAAGCGCGAGGGGGCTGTCACCTTC
TRBJ1-4,TRBV6-1,TRBD1,15,CASSTTGGTNEKLFF,TGTGCCAGCAGTACGACAGGGGGGACTAATGAAAAACTGTTTTTT
TRBJ2-7,TRBV29-1,TRBD2,15,CSVEGGLAGGREQYF,TGCAGCGTTGAGGGGGGGCTAGCGGGGGGGCGTGAGCAGTACTTC
TRBJ2-7,TRBV19,.,15,CASTLNSGAAYEQYF,TGTGCCAGTACTCTAAACAGTGGGGCGGCGTACGAGCAGTACTTC
TRBJ2-3,TRBV10-1,.,12,CASSESRDTQYF,TGCGCCAGCAGTGAGAGCCGAGATACGCAGTATTTT
TRBJ2-1,TRBV7-3,.,14,CASLGKGLDNEQFF,TGTGCCAGCTTGGGGAAGGGATTAGACAATGAGCAGTTCTTC
TRBJ1-5,TRBV6-1,.,15,CASSDDGYSNQPQHF,TGTGCCAGCAGTGATGATGGGTATAGCAATCAGCCCCAGCATTTT
TRBJ2-3,TRBV19,TRBD2,14,CASSGTSVTDTQYF,TGTGCCAGTTCCGGGACTAGCGTCACAGATACGCAGTATTTT
TRBJ2-5,TRBV30,.,13,CAWRKEGQETQYF,TGTGCCTGGAGAAAGGAGGGCCAAGAGACCCAGTACTTC
TRBJ2-7,TRBV4-2,.,15,CASSQGQSAAYEQYF,TGTGCCAGCAGCCAAGGACAGTCTGCGGCCTACGAGCAGTACTTC
TRBJ2-2,TRBV11-2,TRBD2,17,CASSFFRLAGLTGELFF,TGTGCCAGCAGCTTCTTTCGACTAGCGGGCCTCACCGGGGAGCTGTTTTTT
TRBJ1-5,TRBV28,TRBD1,14,CASREGQQRLSQHF,TGTGCCAGCAGGGAGGGACAGCAACGATTGTCCCAGCATTTT
TRBJ2-7,TRBV9,.,14,CASSLGRFLYEQYF,TGTGCCAGCAGCCTCGGACGGTTTCTCTACGAGCAGTACTTC
TRBJ2-5,TRBV4-1,.,12,CASSQEPQTQYF,TGCGCCAGCAGCCAAGAACCCCAGACCCAGTACTTC
TRBJ2-1,TRBV7-7,.,15,CASSLRRESYNEQFF,TGTGCCAGCAGTTTGAGGAGAGAGTCCTACAATGAGCAGTTCTTC
TRBJ1-1,TRBV27,.,14,CASSFNLGGTEAFF,TGTGCCAGCAGTTTTAACCTAGGGGGAACTGAAGCTTTCTTT